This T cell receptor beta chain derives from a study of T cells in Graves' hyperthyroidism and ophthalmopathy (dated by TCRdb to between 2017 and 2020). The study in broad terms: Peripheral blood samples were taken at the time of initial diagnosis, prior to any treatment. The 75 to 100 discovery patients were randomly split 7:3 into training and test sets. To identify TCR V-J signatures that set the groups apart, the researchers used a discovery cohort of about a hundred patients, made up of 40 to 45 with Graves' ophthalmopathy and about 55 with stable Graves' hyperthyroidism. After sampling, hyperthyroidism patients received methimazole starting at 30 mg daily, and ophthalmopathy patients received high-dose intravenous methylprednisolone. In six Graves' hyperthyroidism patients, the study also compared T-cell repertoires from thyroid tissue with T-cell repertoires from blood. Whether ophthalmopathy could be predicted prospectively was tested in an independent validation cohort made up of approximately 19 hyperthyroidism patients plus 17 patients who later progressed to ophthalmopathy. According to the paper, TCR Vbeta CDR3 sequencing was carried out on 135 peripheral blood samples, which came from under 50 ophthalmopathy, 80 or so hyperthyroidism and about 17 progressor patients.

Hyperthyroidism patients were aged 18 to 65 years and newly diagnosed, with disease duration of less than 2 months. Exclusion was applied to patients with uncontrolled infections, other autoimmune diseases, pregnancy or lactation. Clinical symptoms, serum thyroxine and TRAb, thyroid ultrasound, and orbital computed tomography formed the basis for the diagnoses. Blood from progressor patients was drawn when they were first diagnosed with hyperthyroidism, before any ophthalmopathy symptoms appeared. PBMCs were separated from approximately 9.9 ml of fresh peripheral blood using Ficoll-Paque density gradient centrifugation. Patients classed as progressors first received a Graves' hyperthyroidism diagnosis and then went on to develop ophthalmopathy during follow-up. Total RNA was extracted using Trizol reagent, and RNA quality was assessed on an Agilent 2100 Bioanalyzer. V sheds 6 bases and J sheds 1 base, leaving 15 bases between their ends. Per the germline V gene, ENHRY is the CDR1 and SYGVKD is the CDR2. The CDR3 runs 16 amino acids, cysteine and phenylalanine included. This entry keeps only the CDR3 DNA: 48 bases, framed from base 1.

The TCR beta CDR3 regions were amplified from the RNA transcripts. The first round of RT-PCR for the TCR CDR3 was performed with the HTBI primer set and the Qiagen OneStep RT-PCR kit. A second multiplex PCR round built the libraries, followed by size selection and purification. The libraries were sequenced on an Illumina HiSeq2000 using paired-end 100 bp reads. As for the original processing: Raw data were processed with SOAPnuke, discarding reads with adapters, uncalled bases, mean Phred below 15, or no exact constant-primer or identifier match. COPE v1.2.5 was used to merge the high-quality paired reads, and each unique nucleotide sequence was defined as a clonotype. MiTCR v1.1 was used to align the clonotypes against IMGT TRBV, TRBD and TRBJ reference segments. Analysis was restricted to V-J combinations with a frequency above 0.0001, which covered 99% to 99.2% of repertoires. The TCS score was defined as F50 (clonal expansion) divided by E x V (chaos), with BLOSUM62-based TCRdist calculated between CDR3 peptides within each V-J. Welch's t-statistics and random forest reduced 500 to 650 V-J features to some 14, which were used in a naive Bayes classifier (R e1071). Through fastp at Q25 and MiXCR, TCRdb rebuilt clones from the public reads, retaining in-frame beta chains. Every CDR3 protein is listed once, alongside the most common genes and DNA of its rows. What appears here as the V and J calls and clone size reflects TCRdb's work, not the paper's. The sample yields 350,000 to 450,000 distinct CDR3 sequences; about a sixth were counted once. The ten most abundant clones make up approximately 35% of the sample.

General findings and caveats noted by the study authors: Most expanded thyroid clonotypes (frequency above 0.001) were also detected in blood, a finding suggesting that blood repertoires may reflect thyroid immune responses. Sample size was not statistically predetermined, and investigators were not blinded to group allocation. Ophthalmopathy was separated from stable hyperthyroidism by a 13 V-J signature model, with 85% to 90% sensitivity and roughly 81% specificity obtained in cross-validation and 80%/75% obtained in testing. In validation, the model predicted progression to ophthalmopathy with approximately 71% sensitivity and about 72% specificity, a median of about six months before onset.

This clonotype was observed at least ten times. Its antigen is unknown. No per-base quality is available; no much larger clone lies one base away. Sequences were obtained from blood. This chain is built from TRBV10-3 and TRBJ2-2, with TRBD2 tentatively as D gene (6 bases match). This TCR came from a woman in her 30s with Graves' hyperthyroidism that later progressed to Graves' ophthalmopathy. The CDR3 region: CAIRDYLTGNTGELFF. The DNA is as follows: TGTGCCATCAGGGACTACCTGACCGGGAACACCGGGGAGCTGTTTTTT.